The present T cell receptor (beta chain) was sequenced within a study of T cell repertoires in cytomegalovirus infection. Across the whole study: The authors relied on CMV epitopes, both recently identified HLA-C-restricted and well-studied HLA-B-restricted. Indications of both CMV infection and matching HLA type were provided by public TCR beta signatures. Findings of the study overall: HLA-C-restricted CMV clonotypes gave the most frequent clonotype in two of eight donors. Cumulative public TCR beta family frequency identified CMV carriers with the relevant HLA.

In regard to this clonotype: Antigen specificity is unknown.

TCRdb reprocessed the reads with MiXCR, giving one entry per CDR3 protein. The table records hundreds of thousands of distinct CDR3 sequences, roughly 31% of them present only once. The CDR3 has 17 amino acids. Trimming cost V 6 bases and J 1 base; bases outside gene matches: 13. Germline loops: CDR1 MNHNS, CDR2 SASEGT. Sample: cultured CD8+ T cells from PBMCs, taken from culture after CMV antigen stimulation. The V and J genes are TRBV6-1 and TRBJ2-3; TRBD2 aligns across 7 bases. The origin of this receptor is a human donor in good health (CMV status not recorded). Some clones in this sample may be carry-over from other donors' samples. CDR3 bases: TGTGCCAGCAGCTTCCGGGACTACCTCTTAGGCACAGATACGCAGTATTTT. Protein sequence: CASSFRDYLLGTDTQYF.